The rows below give T cell receptor beta chains drawn from one sample of a study of graft-versus-host responses after intestinal transplantation. Antigens of these TCRs are unknown. Clones were sequenced by immunoSEQ multiplex PCR, and TCRdb holds only the in-frame ones, with some missing. The table has approximately 99,000 clones, 85% to 95% seen once. The sample in question was unstimulated CD8+ T cells sorted from spleen or lymph node cells, obtained before transplant. The receptor set was obtained from a human donor who was the organ donor for an intestinal transplant. Each CDR3 is given without its conserved first and last residue. Each record gives: V gene, J gene, CDR3 protein.

V: TRBV18
J: TRBJ1-2
CDR3: ASSPKDRGLVSYGYT

V: TRBV19
J: TRBJ2-1
CDR3: ASSLDSRLAGQF

V: TRBV7-3
J: TRBJ1-3
CDR3: ASSLAYRQVFGNTIY

V: TRBV27
J: TRBJ2-7
CDR3: ASSSQAGGLHAYEQY

V: TRBV11-2
J: TRBJ2-7
CDR3: ASSRDIPYEQY

V: TRBV27
J: TRBJ1-1
CDR3: ASRYGTSTEAF

V: TRBV28
J: TRBJ2-3
CDR3: ASSLTPGTDTQY

V: TRBV7-9
J: TRBJ2-2
CDR3: ASSLRENTGELF

V: TRBV28
J: TRBJ2-3
CDR3: ASSFVASGSTDTQY

V: TRBV13
J: TRBJ2-7
CDR3: ASSFSAYEQY

V: TRBV5-6
J: TRBJ2-1
CDR3: ASSLAPITDNEQF

V: TRBV7-6
J: TRBJ1-1
CDR3: ASSLVRSPWGLNTEAF

V: TRBV5-6
J: TRBJ1-2
CDR3: ASSLGGTGGYGYT

V: TRBV4-2
J: TRBJ2-3
CDR3: ASRTIAGENTDTQY

V: TRBV23-1
J: TRBJ1-1
CDR3: ASSQSPGTKNTEAF

V: TRBV15
J: TRBJ2-7
CDR3: ATGRDRGDEQY

V: TRBV19
J: TRBJ2-1
CDR3: ASSAKLAGFYNEQF